Each of the 27 T cell receptor beta chains below was sequenced from the same sample in a study of a mutant IDH1 vaccine in newly diagnosed glioma. Their specific antigens are unknown. Time point defined: week 5, during vaccination. Each dose delivered 300 ug of mutant IDH1 20-mer peptide subcutaneously with imiquimod. TCRdb keeps only in-frame clones here, not all; method: immunoSEQ multiplex PCR. The table has some 35,000 clones, 75% to 85% seen once. The sequencing used PBMCs, collected from a glioma patient whose treatment included an IDH1 peptide vaccine. Receptors originate from a man between 45 and 60 years old with glioma.

This chain uses TRBV7-8 with TRBJ1-2, with D uncertain. The germline CDR1 and CDR2 sequences are SGHVS and FQNEAQ. Trimming stripped 5 bases from V and 4 bases from J, with 14 bases between. The CDR3 totals 14 residues. DNA for the CDR3: TGTGCCAGCAGCCCGGGGAGGATGGGCTATGGCTACACCTTC. Translating gives CASSPGRMGYGYTF.

The count of this clone is one. The V and J genes are TRBV5-1 and TRBJ2-3, with D possibly being TRBD1 (6 bases). CDR1 SGHRS and CDR2 YFSETQ come from the germline V gene. Trimming removed 7 bases from V and 1 base from J, with 13 bases in between. The CDR3 has 14 amino acids. Here the CDR3 DNA reads TGCGCCAGCGGCAGGGGTGAGGGCACAGATACGCAGTATTTT. Translated, it gives CASGRGEGTDTQYF.

This clone was recorded a few times. The chain links TRBV6-1 to TRBJ2-7; 8 nucleotides align to TRBD2. Germline trimming cut 5 bases from V and 0 bases from J; bases unmatched to any gene: 6. The germline V gene has CDR1 MNHNS and CDR2 SASEGT. This CDR3 region has 15 residues. The CDR3 loop is CASSQRLAGSYEQYF. CDR3 nucleotides: TGTGCCAGCAGTCAGAGGCTAGCGGGCTCCTACGAGCAGTACTTC.

The chain carries TRBV28 and TRBJ2-1, with D uncertain. Germline V gives CDR1 MDHEN, CDR2 SYDVKM. This CDR3 comprises 16 residues. Trimming took off 5 bases at V and 8 bases at J, with 22 bases between the two ends. For the CDR3, the DNA is TGTGCCAGCAGTCTCCGCCTCAATCAGGCGATGGATGAGCAGTTCTTC. Translation gives CASSLRLNQAMDEQFF.

The V call is TRBV5-3, the J call TRBJ1-1; weak D call: TRBD1 (6 bases). TRBV5-3 has ORF status, its function being uncertain. V was cut by 0 bases and J by 3 bases, with 9 bases left in between. CDR3 length: 14 residues. The CDR3 nucleotides are TGTGCCAGAAGCTTGGGGGGGCGGGACACTGAAGCTTTCTTT. Translating it yields CARSLGGRDTEAFF.

The CDR3 reads CASSVSTGSYNEQFF. The DNA for the CDR3 is TGTGCCAGCAGTGTTTCGACAGGCTCCTACAATGAGCAGTTCTTC. V usage is TRBV6-1 and J usage is TRBJ2-1; possible D gene TRBD1, 6 bases. This CDR3 is 15 amino acids long. V lost 4 bases and J 0 bases, leaving 10 bases between the germline ends. Germline assignment: CDR1 MNHNS and CDR2 SASEGT.

This clone appeared once. This sequence joins TRBV9 and TRBJ2-1, with D possibly matching TRBD1 (5 bases). From germline, CDR1 is SGDLS and CDR2 YYNGEE. V lost 0 bases to trimming and J lost 2 bases, with 9 bases between them. The CDR3 has 15 residues. The CDR3 nucleotides read TGTGCCAGCAGCGTAGAACAGGCCCCCTACAATGAGCAGTTCTTC. As protein: CASSVEQAPYNEQFF. The complete variable domain, with remaining parts taken from reference TRBV9 and TRBJ2-1, reads DSGVTQTPKHLITATGQRVTLRCSPRSGDLSVYWYQQSLDQGLQFLIQYYNGEERAKGNILERFSAQQFPDLHSELNLSSLELGDSALYFCASSVEQAPYNEQFFGPGTRLTVL.

The J gene is TRBJ1-6, the V gene TRBV7-8, with a possible D match to TRBD1 (6 bases). The V end was cut by 1 base, the J end by 3 bases, with 10 bases between. CDR1 and CDR2 from the germline V gene are SGHVS and FQNEAQ. The CDR3 length is 16 residues. The CDR3 bases are TGTGCCAGCAGCTTAGTGGGGGCCATCTATAATTCACCCCTCCACTTT. This encodes CASSLVGAIYNSPLHF.

The DNA of the CDR3 is TGTGCCAGCAGTGTAGCAAACACCGGGGAGCTGTTTTTT. Translated, it gives CASSVANTGELFF. The V gene is TRBV2, the J gene TRBJ2-2; D call uncertain. The CDR3 loop spans 13 amino acids. The V gene lost 4 bases and the J gene lost 2 bases, with 5 bases spanning the gap. Germline V lookup: CDR1 SNHLY, CDR2 FYNNEI.

V usage is TRBV27 and J usage is TRBJ1-5; D unresolved. Trimming took off 2 bases at V and 2 bases at J, with 22 bases between the two ends. Germline assignment: CDR1 MNHEY and CDR2 SMNVEV (reference sequence). The CDR3 covers 19 residues. In DNA, the CDR3 is TGTGCCAGCAGTTTAGTGAACAGTGAGGGTAGTGGTGGCAATCAGCCCCAGCATTTT. This encodes CASSLVNSEGSGGNQPQHF.

The chain joins TRBV5-1 to TRBJ1-2; TRBD1 is a possible D gene (5 bases). Germline V lookup: CDR1 SGHRS, CDR2 YFSETQ. The V and J ends lost 0 bases and 2 bases respectively, with 8 bases between them. The CDR3 consists of 14 residues. CDR3 amino acids: CASSLEAGNYGYTF. The CDR3 coding sequence is TGCGCCAGCAGCTTGGAGGCAGGGAACTATGGCTACACCTTC.

V usage is TRBV25-1 and J usage is TRBJ2-1, with 11 bases aligning to TRBD2. CDR3 length: 16 residues. J gave up 9 bases and V 3 bases, and 10 bases lay outside the gene matches. Germline V gene sequence: CDR1 MGHDK, CDR2 SYGVNS. The CDR3 DNA is TGTGCCAGCAGTGATCTAGCGGGAGGCCCTGGAGTTGAGCAGTTCTTC. Translating gives CASSDLAGGPGVEQFF.

CDR3 sequence (DNA): TGTGCCAGCAGCAACAGGGGCAGCTCCTACGAGCAGTACTTC. This codes for CASSNRGSSYEQYF. The chain carries TRBV28 and TRBJ2-7; 7 bases are shared with TRBD1. CDR3 length: 14 amino acids. Unmatched junction bases numbered 5, after V lost 6 bases and J lost 0 bases. Germline V gene data show CDR1 as MDHEN and CDR2 as SYDVKM.

This clone turned up a few times. V usage is TRBV7-2 and J usage is TRBJ2-1, with TRBD2 matching 11 bases. Germline CDR1 SGHTA, CDR2 FQGNSA. Trimming cost V 2 bases and J 8 bases; bases outside gene matches: 2. This CDR3 has 14 amino acids. This CDR3 is CASSLLAGGDEQFF. The CDR3 nucleotides read TGTGCCAGCAGCTTACTAGCGGGGGGTGATGAGCAGTTCTTC.

This clone was found a few times. The chain uses TRBV19 and TRBJ1-1, with no clear D. V lost 3 bases, J lost 0 bases, and 17 bases lay in between. The V gene's germline CDR1 is LNHDA and CDR2 SQIVND (reference sequence). The CDR3 is 17 residues long. The CDR3 region is CASSIRAERVVNTEAFF. DNA of the CDR3: TGTGCCAGTAGTATTCGGGCAGAAAGGGTCGTGAACACTGAAGCTTTCTTT. Supplemented by reference TRBV19 and TRBJ1-1, the full variable domain reads DGGITQSPKYLFRKEGQNVTLSCEQNLNHDAMYWYRQDPGQGLRLIYYSQIVNDFQKGDIAEGYSVSREKKESFPLTVTSAQKNPTAFYLCASSIRAERVVNTEAFFGQGTRLTVV.

The chain links TRBV5-1 to TRBJ2-5, with TRBD2 as a possible D gene (6 bases). V was clipped by 0 bases and J by 0 bases, with 15 bases between them. Germline V gene data show CDR1 as SGHRS and CDR2 as YFSETQ. There are 17 residues in the CDR3. The CDR3 sequence is CASSLVPHGGYQETQYF. The CDR3 DNA sequence: TGCGCCAGCAGCTTGGTTCCCCATGGGGGGTACCAAGAGACCCAGTACTTC.

This chain joins TRBV18 and TRBJ1-1, with 7 bases fitting TRBD1. Per germline, CDR1 KGHSH and CDR2 LQKENI. After removal of 1 base from V and 4 bases from J, the junction contained 3 bases not matched to a gene. This CDR3 contains 14 residues. The DNA for the CDR3 is TGTGCCAGCTCACCACGGGAGGGGGCCACTGAAGCTTTCTTT. It translates to CASSPREGATEAFF.

V gene TRBV7-9 combines with J gene TRBJ2-7; the match to TRBD1 covers 8 bases. CDR1 SEHNR and CDR2 FQNEAQ come from the germline V gene (reference sequence). The CDR3 has 15 residues. V shed 2 bases and J 0 bases; nucleotides not matched to a gene: 3. CDR3 sequence (DNA): TGTGCCAGCAGCTTACTTCAGGGGGCCTCCTACGAGCAGTACTTC. It specifies CASSLLQGASYEQYF.

This chain links TRBV7-8 with TRBJ2-7; TRBD2 is a possible D gene (5 bases). The CDR3 is 13 amino acids. V lost 5 bases, J lost 9 bases, and 17 bases lay in between. Germline values: CDR1 SGHVS, CDR2 FQNEAQ. As DNA, the CDR3 is TGTGCCAGCAGCACGGACTCGGGGATGGGGCAGTACTTC. Its protein is CASSTDSGMGQYF.

The chain carries TRBV6-5 and TRBJ1-6, with D uncertain. The CDR3 totals 14 residues. The V end was cut by 5 bases, the J end by 5 bases, with 10 bases between. CDR1 and CDR2 (germline): MNHEY, SVGAGI. CDR3 loop: CASSPGRDNSPLHF. CDR3 sequence (DNA): TGTGCCAGCAGTCCGGGAAGGGATAATTCACCCCTCCACTTT.

This chain uses TRBV25-1 with TRBJ1-1, with D possibly matching TRBD1 (6 bases). The CDR3 extends over 15 amino acids. The germline gives CDR1 MGHDK, CDR2 SYGVNS. V was clipped by 4 bases and J by 4 bases, with 16 bases between them. CDR3: CASSGQGGRGTEAFF. CDR3 nucleotides: TGTGCCAGCAGTGGGCAGGGAGGCAGGGGCACTGAAGCTTTCTTT.

V and J are TRBV2 and TRBJ2-5; D possibly corresponds to TRBD2 (6 bases). Trimming left V 2 bases short and J 5 bases short, with 12 bases between. This CDR3 has 14 residues. From germline, CDR1 is SNHLY and CDR2 FYNNEI. As DNA, the CDR3 is TGTGCCAGCAGTGAACGGGAGCCGAGGGAGACCCAGTACTTC. This gives the protein CASSEREPRETQYF. The whole variable domain, remainder taken from reference TRBV2 and TRBJ2-5, is EPEVTQTPSHQVTQMGQEVILRCVPISNHLYFYWYRQILGQKVEFLVSFYNNEISEKSEIFDDQFSVERPDGSNFTLKIRSTKLEDSAMYFCASSEREPRETQYFGPGTRLLVL.

This chain uses TRBV19 with TRBJ2-5; TRBD2 matches 7 bases. Germline CDR1 reads LNHDA; CDR2 reads SQIVND (reference sequence). This CDR3 comprises 14 residues. J was trimmed by 1 base and V by 5 bases; bases with no gene match: 4. For the CDR3, the DNA is TGTGCCAGTAGTGTAGCGGGTCCCCAAGAGACCCAGTACTTC. Translation gives CASSVAGPQETQYF.

The chain uses TRBV6-5 and TRBJ2-4, with D possibly being TRBD1 or TRBD2 (5 bases each). The CDR3 has 12 residues. Germline CDR1 is MNHEY and CDR2 is SVGAGI. The ends were cut back, 6 bases at V and 8 bases at J, with 11 bases in the middle. The CDR3 loop reads CASRGVGDIQYF. The CDR3 region has the DNA TGTGCCAGCAGGGGGGTGGGGGACATTCAGTACTTC.

A few counts support this clone. The DNA for the CDR3 is TGTGCCAGCAGCTTATCCTCTGGAAACACCATATATTTT. Translating it yields CASSLSSGNTIYF. The gene calls are TRBV7-9 and TRBJ1-3; D is unclear. Per the germline V gene, CDR1 is SEHNR and CDR2 is FQNEAQ (reference sequence). The CDR3 is 13 residues long. V gave up 2 bases and J gave up 0 bases, with 2 bases separating them.

The chain is built from TRBV6-5 and TRBJ2-2; no clear D gene. Germline V gives CDR1 MNHEY, CDR2 SVGAGI. Trimming stripped 7 bases from V and 4 bases from J, with 13 bases between. The CDR3 sequence is 14 residues long. This CDR3 reads CASTWQTGTGELFF. The CDR3 nucleotides are TGTGCCAGCACATGGCAGACGGGCACCGGGGAGCTGTTTTTT.

The chain is built from TRBV5-1 and TRBJ1-4, with D perhaps TRBD1 (6 bases). Germline lookup yields CDR1 SGHRS and CDR2 YFSETQ. Trimming removed 4 bases at V and 2 bases at J, with 15 bases between. This CDR3 region has 16 residues. As DNA, the CDR3 is TGCGCCAGCAGCGCACAAGGGGGGGTGACTAATGAAAAACTGTTTTTT. Translation: CASSAQGGVTNEKLFF.